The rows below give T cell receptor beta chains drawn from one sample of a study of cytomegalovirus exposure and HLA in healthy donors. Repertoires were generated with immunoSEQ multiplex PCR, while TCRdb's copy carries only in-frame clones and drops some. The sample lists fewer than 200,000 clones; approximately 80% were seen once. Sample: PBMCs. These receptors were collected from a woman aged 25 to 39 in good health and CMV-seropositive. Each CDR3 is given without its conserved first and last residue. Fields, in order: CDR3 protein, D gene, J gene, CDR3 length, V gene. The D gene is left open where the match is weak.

cdr3_aa: ASSQEGLVAGAYEQY
d_call: TRBD2
j_call: TRBJ2-7
cdr3_length: 15
v_call: TRBV4-1

cdr3_aa: ASSFFKGTHTDTQY
d_call: NA
j_call: TRBJ2-3
cdr3_length: 14
v_call: TRBV27

cdr3_aa: ASSSLLAVSYNEQF
d_call: TRBD2
j_call: TRBJ2-1
cdr3_length: 14
v_call: TRBV28

cdr3_aa: ASSVGTSGGAFYNEQF
d_call: TRBD2
j_call: TRBJ2-1
cdr3_length: 16
v_call: TRBV9

cdr3_aa: SVDGARGAYEQY
d_call: TRBD2
j_call: TRBJ2-7
cdr3_length: 12
v_call: TRBV29-1

cdr3_aa: ASSLDAGTGVYGYT
d_call: NA
j_call: TRBJ1-2
cdr3_length: 14
v_call: TRBV11-2

cdr3_aa: ASSQENRPNTEAF
d_call: NA
j_call: TRBJ1-1
cdr3_length: 13
v_call: TRBV4-2

cdr3_aa: ASSGRLPGLAGGLGDTQY
d_call: TRBD2
j_call: TRBJ2-3
cdr3_length: 18
v_call: TRBV6-1

cdr3_aa: ASSSMGTDNGYT
d_call: TRBD1
j_call: TRBJ1-2
cdr3_length: 12
v_call: TRBV28

cdr3_aa: ASGNNYGYT
d_call: NA
j_call: TRBJ1-2
cdr3_length: 9
v_call: TRBV6-6

cdr3_aa: ASSREGSYNEQF
d_call: NA
j_call: TRBJ2-1
cdr3_length: 12
v_call: TRBV4-3

cdr3_aa: ASSQEFGGKTGELF
d_call: TRBD2
j_call: TRBJ2-2
cdr3_length: 14
v_call: TRBV4-3

cdr3_aa: ASSLAPTLASGGYEQY
d_call: TRBD2
j_call: TRBJ2-7
cdr3_length: 16
v_call: TRBV7-9

cdr3_aa: ASSLDRTQQF
d_call: NA
j_call: TRBJ2-1
cdr3_length: 10
v_call: TRBV7-8

cdr3_aa: ASSLTGPYEQY
d_call: NA
j_call: TRBJ2-7
cdr3_length: 11
v_call: TRBV5-6

cdr3_aa: ASSPGQGRYGYT
d_call: TRBD1
j_call: TRBJ1-2
cdr3_length: 12
v_call: TRBV18

cdr3_aa: ASSVGDRGYNSPLH
d_call: TRBD1
j_call: TRBJ1-6
cdr3_length: 14
v_call: TRBV9

cdr3_aa: ASRMGLAGVYEQY
d_call: TRBD2
j_call: TRBJ2-7
cdr3_length: 13
v_call: TRBV5-1

cdr3_aa: ANKAQDQTYEQY
d_call: NA
j_call: TRBJ2-7
cdr3_length: 12
v_call: TRBV7-7

cdr3_aa: ASSVGAPYSYNEQF
d_call: NA
j_call: TRBJ2-1
cdr3_length: 14
v_call: TRBV9

cdr3_aa: ASSFPTGGASEKLF
d_call: TRBD1
j_call: TRBJ1-4
cdr3_length: 14
v_call: TRBV28

cdr3_aa: ASSPGTSRTDTQY
d_call: NA
j_call: TRBJ2-3
cdr3_length: 13
v_call: TRBV5-1

cdr3_aa: ASAIGDGFEQY
d_call: NA
j_call: TRBJ2-7
cdr3_length: 11
v_call: TRBV19

cdr3_aa: ASSLGWRGGRSRDNEQF
d_call: TRBD2
j_call: TRBJ2-1
cdr3_length: 17
v_call: TRBV5-1

cdr3_aa: ASSLTGDPPLH
d_call: TRBD1
j_call: TRBJ1-6
cdr3_length: 11
v_call: TRBV13

cdr3_aa: ASSAPWAGGPTDTQY
d_call: TRBD2
j_call: TRBJ2-3
cdr3_length: 15
v_call: TRBV5-4

cdr3_aa: AWNWRTSLYNEQF
d_call: TRBD2
j_call: TRBJ2-1
cdr3_length: 13
v_call: TRBV30

cdr3_aa: ASSSADRVYEDQPQH
d_call: TRBD1
j_call: TRBJ1-5
cdr3_length: 15
v_call: TRBV7-2

cdr3_aa: ASKEGMGTEAF
d_call: NA
j_call: TRBJ1-1
cdr3_length: 11
v_call: TRBV5-4

cdr3_aa: SSSSRTGGNSPLH
d_call: TRBD1
j_call: TRBJ1-6
cdr3_length: 13
v_call: TRBV7-3

cdr3_aa: ASSQESMGGTNYGYT
d_call: NA
j_call: TRBJ1-2
cdr3_length: 15
v_call: TRBV4-1

cdr3_aa: ASSLDSNQPQH
d_call: NA
j_call: TRBJ1-5
cdr3_length: 11
v_call: TRBV5-1

cdr3_aa: ASSSGGYQETQY
d_call: TRBD2
j_call: TRBJ2-5
cdr3_length: 12
v_call: TRBV13

cdr3_aa: ASSEDGGADYGYT
d_call: NA
j_call: TRBJ1-2
cdr3_length: 13
v_call: TRBV5-1

cdr3_aa: ASSLGQTATNEKLF
d_call: NA
j_call: TRBJ1-4
cdr3_length: 14
v_call: TRBV7-2

cdr3_aa: ASDPGGTIQTQY
d_call: NA
j_call: TRBJ2-5
cdr3_length: 12
v_call: TRBV6-1

cdr3_aa: ASSFGREGNQPQH
d_call: NA
j_call: TRBJ1-5
cdr3_length: 13
v_call: TRBV28

cdr3_aa: ASSMAGTGDGYT
d_call: TRBD1
j_call: TRBJ1-2
cdr3_length: 12
v_call: TRBV10-2

cdr3_aa: ASSSSYIQY
d_call: NA
j_call: TRBJ2-4
cdr3_length: 9
v_call: TRBV7-2

cdr3_aa: ASSGDTNEQY
d_call: NA
j_call: TRBJ2-7
cdr3_length: 10
v_call: TRBV7-2

cdr3_aa: ASSPQRQQY
d_call: NA
j_call: TRBJ2-5
cdr3_length: 9
v_call: TRBV7-2

cdr3_aa: ASSSGVGYGYT
d_call: NA
j_call: TRBJ1-2
cdr3_length: 11
v_call: TRBV9

cdr3_aa: ASSLSGGNSPLH
d_call: NA
j_call: TRBJ1-6
cdr3_length: 12
v_call: TRBV5-1

cdr3_aa: ASGRTSGGGFRDTDTQY
d_call: TRBD2
j_call: TRBJ2-3
cdr3_length: 17
v_call: TRBV4-2

cdr3_aa: ASSDNRWNTEAF
d_call: NA
j_call: TRBJ1-1
cdr3_length: 12
v_call: TRBV6-1

cdr3_aa: ASISSGGASYNEQF
d_call: TRBD2
j_call: TRBJ2-1
cdr3_length: 14
v_call: TRBV28

cdr3_aa: ASSFGGGAAGEQY
d_call: TRBD2
j_call: TRBJ2-7
cdr3_length: 13
v_call: TRBV27

cdr3_aa: ASSHGTGVGEQY
d_call: TRBD1
j_call: TRBJ2-7
cdr3_length: 12
v_call: TRBV4-3